The 8 T cell receptor beta chains given below trace back to one sample, sequenced in a study of T-cell reconstitution after alpha-beta-depleted transplantation in children. Preparing the TCRbeta library involved the use of unique molecular identifiers. MiXCR, run by TCRdb on the PCR reads, gives a single entry per CDR3 protein. The sample contains about 32,000 distinct CDR3 sequences, approximately 6.5% of which appear only once. Notes on the study in general: At around two months after transplant, the alpha-beta T cells were reportedly derived from several hundred expanded clones that came from non-depleted graft cells.

Antigen specificity for these receptors is unknown. The input for sequencing was peripheral blood, taken 60 days after TCRalphabeta/CD19-depleted stem cell transplant. The origin of the receptors is a child in the first two years of life who had a stem cell transplant for acute myeloid leukemia, so the T cells may come from the graft donor.

Many counts were recorded for this clonotype. The V gene is TRBV10-3, the J gene TRBJ1-4; a weak D match, TRBD1 (5 bases). The CDR3 is 14 residues long. Germline V gives CDR1 ENHRY, CDR2 SYGVKD. With 3 bases removed from V and 7 bases from J, the gap between germline ends came to 12 bases. The CDR3 reads CAISDEGPGEKLFF. CDR3 in DNA: TGTGCCATCAGTGACGAGGGGCCGGGTGAAAAACTGTTTTTT.

This clonotype occurred many times. This chain links TRBV27 with TRBJ2-5; perhaps D is TRBD1 or TRBD2 (5 bases each). The CDR3 runs to 14 residues. Germline assignment: CDR1 MNHEY and CDR2 SMNVEV (reference sequence). V lost 0 bases and J lost 9, with 14 bases in between. The CDR3 loop is CASSLSRGGYSQYF. CDR3 nucleotides: TGTGCCAGCAGTTTATCGAGGGGCGGTTACTCCCAGTACTTC.

This clonotype was counted many times. The chain combines TRBV27 with TRBJ2-5; D is unclear. Germline assignment: CDR1 MNHEY and CDR2 SMNVEV (reference sequence). This CDR3 is built from 16 residues. V was pared by 0 bases and J by 3 bases, with 14 bases between. This chain's CDR3 is CASSLSVGRPKETQYF. The DNA of the CDR3 is TGTGCCAGCAGTTTATCGGTTGGACGGCCGAAAGAGACCCAGTACTTC.

CDR3 sequence (DNA): TGTGCCATCAGTGTCATGCCCAGACAGGGCTACGAGCAGTACTTC. This encodes CAISVMPRQGYEQYF. The chain couples TRBV10-3 to TRBJ2-7, with 7 bases that match TRBD1. V shed 4 bases, J shed 3 bases, and the junction held 9 bases outside the gene matches. Germline-derived CDR1 and CDR2 are ENHRY and SYGVKD. The CDR3 contains 15 residues.

This clonotype was found many times. The chain has TRBV4-3 and TRBJ2-5; D remains ambiguous. The V gene lost 1 base and the J gene lost 2 bases, with 14 bases spanning the gap. This CDR3 has 16 residues. Per germline, CDR1 LGHNA and CDR2 YSLEER. CDR3 nucleotides: TGCGCCAGCAGCCAAGCCCCGGGCAGCTTTCAAGAGACCCAGTACTTC. This gives the protein CASSQAPGSFQETQYF.

Regarding this clonotype: A read error may explain this, as a much larger clone is one base away. The chain combines TRBV12-3 or TRBV12-4 with TRBJ2-3, with no clear D. V lost 1 base, J lost 8 bases, and 10 bases lay in between. The CDR3 totals 13 residues. The CDR3 DNA follows: TGTGCCAGCAGTTTAGTCGAGCAAGCTACGCAGTATTTT. This sequence encodes CASSLVEQATQYF.

This clonotype was seen repeatedly, ten times or more. The CDR3 DNA reads TGTGCCAGCAGCCCGGACCTAGCCAAAAACATTCAGTACTTC. It yields the protein CASSPDLAKNIQYF. The V call is TRBV4-2, the J call TRBJ2-4, with D unresolved. The CDR3 contains 14 residues. The V and J ends lost 4 bases and 0 bases respectively, with 7 bases between them. Per germline, CDR1 LGHNA and CDR2 YNFKEQ.

This clonotype was recorded many times. The gene calls are TRBV5-6 and TRBJ2-3; D tentatively reads TRBD1 or TRBD2 (6 bases each). This CDR3 is 16 amino acids long. Trimming left V 4 bases short and J 3 bases short, with 18 bases between. Looked up from germline, CDR1 is SGHDT and CDR2 is YYEEEE. The CDR3 region is CASSTLRGPGTDTQYF. In DNA, the CDR3 is TGTGCCAGCAGCACCCTTCGGGGGCCGGGAACAGATACGCAGTATTTT. Combining the CDR3 with reference TRBV5-6 and TRBJ2-3 gives the whole variable domain DAGVTQSPTHLIKTRGQQVTLRCSPKSGHDTVSWYQQALGQGPQFIFQYYEEEERQRGNFPDRFSGHQFPNYSSELNVNALLLGDSALYLCASSTLRGPGTDTQYFGPGTRLTVL.